This T cell receptor (beta chain) was sequenced during a study of shared clonotypes between healthy human individuals. Findings and caveats of the study: Estimated richness values were generally larger in naive subsets than in memory subsets.

Of note for this clone: The target antigen is unknown.

Germline CDR1 is SGDLS and CDR2 is YYNGEE. This CDR3 region has 12 residues. The V segment lost 7 bases and the J segment 9 bases; nucleotides outside the gene matches: 3. Naive CD8 cells, CD45RO-negative and positively selected for CCR7, excluded terminally differentiated effector memory CD45RA+ cells. Each subset's genomic DNA was shared equally among a number of immunoSEQ plates. In the authors' workflow: ImmunoSEQ yielded junction-only sequences lacking quality scores, so filtering differed. The method was immunoSEQ multiplex PCR; TCRdb's version includes in-frame clones alone and lacks a portion of them. D and trimming were read from the DNA, whereas the V and J calls and clone size are those reported in that table. The table shows roughly 2,000,000 clones, with about 94% occurring only once.

The V call is TRBV9, the J call TRBJ2-1; 11 bases agree with TRBD2. This clonotype was obtained from a young man in good health. The sequencing sample was made of naive CD8+ T cells sorted from blood. In nucleotides, the CDR3 is TGTGCCAGCGGTAGCGGGGGGGGTGAGCAGTTCTTC. This sequence encodes CASGSGGGEQFF.